The rows below give T cell receptor beta chains drawn from one sample of a study of control samples from healthy donors and cancer patients. Clones were sequenced by immunoSEQ multiplex PCR, and TCRdb holds only the in-frame ones, with some missing. The data show 84,000 or so clones, about 79% seen once. Sequencing was performed on PBMCs. All receptors derive from a man in his 60s with head and neck cancer. The CDR3 runs from the conserved cysteine through the conserved F or W. A D gene is named only where the DNA matches it firmly. Only some rows state a clone size, as once, few, many or a class for expanded clones.

.,TRBJ2-6,TRBV30,.,TGTGCCTCCAGGCGTGGACGGTTGACCTCTGGGGCCAACGTCCTGACTTTC,CASRRGRLTSGANVLTF
.,TRBJ1-3,TRBV5-1,once,TGCGCCAGCAGCTTGCTCGGGTCTGGAAACACCATATATTTT,CASSLLGSGNTIYF
.,TRBJ1-2,TRBV5-1,once,TGCGCCAGCAGCACTTCCCAGGATGGCTACACCTTC,CASSTSQDGYTF
.,TRBJ2-1,TRBV10-3,.,TGTGCCATCAGTGAGTTGGTTAGTATTTACAATGAGCAGTTCTTC,CAISELVSIYNEQFF
.,TRBJ2-1,TRBV19,.,TGTGCCAGTAGTCCTAGGGCGGCGGGAAACAATGAGCAGTTCTTC,CASSPRAAGNNEQFF
TRBD1,TRBJ2-7,TRBV11-2,.,TGTGCCAGCAGCAGTGTTACAGGGGGCGATAGCTCCTACGAGCAGTACTTC,CASSSVTGGDSSYEQYF
TRBD2,TRBJ2-7,TRBV3-1/TRBV3-2,.,TGTGCCAGTTCATCTGGAGCGGGAGACTACGAGCAGTACTTC,CASSSGAGDYEQYF
.,TRBJ1-5,TRBV6-4,.,TGTGCCAGCAGTGACATAGGGTTCGGTCAGCCCCAGCATTTT,CASSDIGFGQPQHF
.,TRBJ2-3,TRBV7-9,once,TGTGCCAGCAGCTTACTGGGGGTAGATACGCAGTATTTT,CASSLLGVDTQYF
TRBD2,TRBJ2-7,TRBV28,.,TGTGCCAGCAGTTCAATTATGACACCGGGACTAGCGGGAATACGCTACGAGCAGTACTTC,CASSSIMTPGLAGIRYEQYF
.,TRBJ2-7,TRBV19,few,TGTGCCAGTAGTGCGTGGGGCGGCTACGAGCAGTACTTC,CASSAWGGYEQYF
TRBD2,TRBJ2-7,TRBV3-1/TRBV3-2,.,TGTGCCAGCGGGTCGGGGGGCTACGAGCAGTACTTC,CASGSGGYEQYF
TRBD2,TRBJ2-7,TRBV7-7,.,TGTGCCAGCAGCCCCGGGGCCGGGACTAGCTATTCCTACGAGCAGTACTTC,CASSPGAGTSYSYEQYF
TRBD1,TRBJ1-5,TRBV6-5,.,TGTGCCAGCAAATCGACAGGGGGAATCAATCAGCCCCAGCATTTT,CASKSTGGINQPQHF
.,TRBJ2-4,TRBV11-2,.,TGTGCCAGCAGCTTTAGGGCGGAGAACATTCAGTACTTC,CASSFRAENIQYF
TRBD1,TRBJ2-7,TRBV5-6,.,TGTGCCAGCAGCTGGGACAGGGCCGACGAGCAGTACTTC,CASSWDRADEQYF
.,TRBJ2-7,TRBV2,.,TGTGCCAGCACACGGGACGGGGTGGGAAACGAGCAGTACTTC,CASTRDGVGNEQYF
.,TRBJ2-2,TRBV11-2,.,TGTGCCAGCAGCTCCCCGAACACCGGGGAGCTGTTTTTT,CASSSPNTGELFF
.,TRBJ2-2,TRBV4-1,.,TGCGCCAGCAGCCAGGGCGCTTGGTTTATGAACACCGGGGAGCTGTTTTTT,CASSQGAWFMNTGELFF
TRBD2,TRBJ2-7,TRBV7-6,.,TGTGCCAGCAGCTCAAGCGGGAGGGCGGACGAGCAGTACTTC,CASSSSGRADEQYF
.,TRBJ2-1,TRBV27,few,TGTGCCAGCAGTTTATCTTTTGGAGGGCCAAGGGACAATGAGCAGTTCTTC,CASSLSFGGPRDNEQFF
.,TRBJ2-5,TRBV6-6,.,TGTGCCAGCAGCTCCTCGGGGCAGACCCAGTACTTC,CASSSSGQTQYF
.,TRBJ1-5,TRBV12-3/TRBV12-4,.,TGTGCCAGCATGGGAAGCAATCAGCCCCAGCATTTT,CASMGSNQPQHF
TRBD2,TRBJ2-7,TRBV29-1,once,TGCAGCGTTGAAATCCCGGGAGGGTACGAGCAGTACTTC,CSVEIPGGYEQYF
.,TRBJ1-4,TRBV19,.,TGTGCCAGTAATCCCTTGCCAGCTGCAACTAATGAAAAACTGTTTTTT,CASNPLPAATNEKLFF